Detailed here is one T cell receptor beta chain. Its target is unknown. The sample comes from a study of OX40 agonist ivuxolimab in advanced cancers. About the study: Roughly two fifths of patients had received prior checkpoint inhibitor therapy.

The V end was cut by 1 base, the J end by 4 bases, with 10 bases between. The CDR3 covers 15 residues. Germline assignment: CDR1 SGHVS and CDR2 FNYEAQ. Repertoires were generated with immunoSEQ multiplex PCR, while TCRdb's copy carries only in-frame clones and drops some. The data contain roughly 70,000 clones, 84% of them singletons. Study observations and caveats: No determination was made of the antigen specificity of the expanded peripheral T cells. With doses of 0.1 to 3.0 mg/kg, CD4+ and CD8+ blood T cells had undergone clonal expansion by week 6.

This sequence originates from an adult with an advanced solid tumor such as melanoma, head and neck, liver or kidney cancer. J is TRBJ1-4 and V is TRBV7-6, with D possibly being TRBD1 (5 bases). The sequences come from CD4+ or CD8+ T cells sorted from blood, collected in a trial of the OX40 agonist ivuxolimab. This CDR3 reads CASSLDTGLNEKLFF. CDR3 in DNA: TGTGCCAGCAGCTTAGATACAGGACTTAATGAAAAACTGTTTTTT.